This is a list of T cell receptor beta chains from one sample in a study of T cell repertoires in cytomegalovirus infection. Their antigens remain unidentified. TCRdb recomputed calls from the reads with MiXCR, one row per CDR3 protein. The table lists 650,000 to 900,000 distinct CDR3 sequences, just under 30% of them singletons, with around 12% in the top ten. The sequencing used cultured CD8+ T cells from PBMCs, collected from culture after CMV antigen stimulation. Receptors were obtained from a human donor in good health (CMV status not recorded). Some clones in this sample may be carry-over from other donors' samples. Both conserved end residues are part of each CDR3. The order of the fields is J gene, D gene, V gene, CDR3 protein. The D gene is left open where the match is weak.

J gene: TRBJ2-7; D gene: TRBD2; V gene: TRBV7-6; CDR3 protein: CASSPGLAGDEQYF
J gene: TRBJ2-1; D gene: TRBD2; V gene: TRBV5-1; CDR3 protein: CASRVAGPNEQFF
J gene: TRBJ1-4; D gene: NA; V gene: TRBV6-2/TRBV6-3; CDR3 protein: CASSYRAPEKLFF
J gene: TRBJ2-3; D gene: NA; V gene: TRBV4-1; CDR3 protein: CTSSQIGGSTDTQYF
J gene: TRBJ1-1; D gene: NA; V gene: TRBV27; CDR3 protein: CASSETAGRNTEAFF
J gene: TRBJ2-7; D gene: TRBD2; V gene: TRBV11-3; CDR3 protein: CASSLSSGDSYEQYF
J gene: TRBJ1-2; D gene: NA; V gene: TRBV18; CDR3 protein: CASSPPLEEGYTF
J gene: TRBJ1-2; D gene: TRBD1; V gene: TRBV12-5; CDR3 protein: CASGPPGGHGYTF
J gene: TRBJ2-2; D gene: TRBD1; V gene: TRBV20-1; CDR3 protein: CSARVGQEVYTGELFF
J gene: TRBJ1-3; D gene: NA; V gene: TRBV12-5; CDR3 protein: CASGLPGTVGNTIYF
J gene: TRBJ1-1; D gene: TRBD1; V gene: TRBV10-1; CDR3 protein: CASSDRTGEVVDTEAFF
J gene: TRBJ1-4; D gene: TRBD1; V gene: TRBV28; CDR3 protein: CASSFPRDRGNSLDEKLFF
J gene: TRBJ1-5; D gene: NA; V gene: TRBV7-2; CDR3 protein: CASSSGKGSNQPQHF
J gene: TRBJ2-3; D gene: NA; V gene: TRBV7-6; CDR3 protein: CASSLVGHSTDTQYF
J gene: TRBJ2-7; D gene: TRBD1; V gene: TRBV7-9; CDR3 protein: CASSVTGGRIEQYF
J gene: TRBJ1-6; D gene: NA; V gene: TRBV7-8; CDR3 protein: CASSLVPGARYNSPLHF
J gene: TRBJ2-3; D gene: TRBD2; V gene: TRBV4-3; CDR3 protein: CASSQASIAGGTDTQYF
J gene: TRBJ1-5; D gene: NA; V gene: TRBV7-2; CDR3 protein: CASSLPGDSNQPQHF
J gene: TRBJ1-5; D gene: NA; V gene: TRBV19; CDR3 protein: CASSIFISNQPQHF
J gene: TRBJ1-1; D gene: TRBD1; V gene: TRBV12-5; CDR3 protein: CASGWVGQGVFF
J gene: TRBJ1-1; D gene: NA; V gene: TRBV7-9; CDR3 protein: CASSSKGGTEAFF
J gene: TRBJ2-7; D gene: NA; V gene: TRBV7-9; CDR3 protein: CASSSPASYEQYF
J gene: TRBJ1-1; D gene: NA; V gene: TRBV7-9; CDR3 protein: CASSSVVGSKPKGAFF
J gene: TRBJ1-1; D gene: NA; V gene: TRBV7-8; CDR3 protein: CASSLESAVMNTEAFF
J gene: TRBJ2-5; D gene: NA; V gene: TRBV12-3/TRBV12-4; CDR3 protein: CASSSSVWGRETQYF